This T cell receptor beta chain emerged from a study of blood T cell repertoires in COVID-19. Study-wide context: Acute-phase and convalescent COVID-19 samples originated in the United States, Italy and Spain.

In the original processing: Estimation of nucleated cell counts relied on the amplification of reference gene primers. This table comes from immunoSEQ multiplex PCR, and its TCRdb copy is limited to in-frame clones, with some not included. V and J calls plus clone size are reproduced from that table; the DNA served to infer D and trimming. The sample has approximately 16,000 clones; around 86% are singletons. The source material was peripheral blood. The origin of this receptor is a man aged 60 to 75 with acute or convalescent COVID-19.

In DNA form, the CDR3 reads TGTGCCAGCGTTTCCTCCCATGATGGCTTCGCTGGTACGCAGTATTTT. Its protein is CASVSSHDGFAGTQYF. The chain couples TRBV25-1 to TRBJ2-3, with D uncertain. Germline V CDR1 and CDR2: MGHDK, SYGVNS. The CDR3 runs 16 residues. With 8 bases removed from V and 8 bases from J, the gap between germline ends came to 26 bases.